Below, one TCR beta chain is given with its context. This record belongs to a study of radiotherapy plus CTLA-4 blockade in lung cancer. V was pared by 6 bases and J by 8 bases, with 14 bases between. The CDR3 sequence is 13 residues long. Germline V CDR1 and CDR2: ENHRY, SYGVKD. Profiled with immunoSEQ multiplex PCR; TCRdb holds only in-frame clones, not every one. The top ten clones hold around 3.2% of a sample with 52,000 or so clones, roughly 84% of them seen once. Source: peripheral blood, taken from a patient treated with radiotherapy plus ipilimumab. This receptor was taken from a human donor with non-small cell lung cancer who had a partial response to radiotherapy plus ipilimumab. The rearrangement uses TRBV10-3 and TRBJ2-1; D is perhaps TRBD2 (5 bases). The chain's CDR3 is CAIRDLPSDEQFF. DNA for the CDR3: TGTGCCATCAGGGACTTACCATCTGATGAGCAGTTCTTC.